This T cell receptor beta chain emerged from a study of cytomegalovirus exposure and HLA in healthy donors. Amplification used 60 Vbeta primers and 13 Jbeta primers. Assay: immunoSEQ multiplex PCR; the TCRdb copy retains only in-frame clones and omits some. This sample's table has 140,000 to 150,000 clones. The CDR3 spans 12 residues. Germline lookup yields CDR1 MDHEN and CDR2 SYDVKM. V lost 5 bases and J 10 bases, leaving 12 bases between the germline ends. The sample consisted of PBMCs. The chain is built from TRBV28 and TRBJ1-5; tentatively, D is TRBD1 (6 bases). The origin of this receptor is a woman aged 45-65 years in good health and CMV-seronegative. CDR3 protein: CASSGPGVPQHF. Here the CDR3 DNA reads TGTGCCAGCAGTGGACCAGGGGTTCCCCAGCATTTT.